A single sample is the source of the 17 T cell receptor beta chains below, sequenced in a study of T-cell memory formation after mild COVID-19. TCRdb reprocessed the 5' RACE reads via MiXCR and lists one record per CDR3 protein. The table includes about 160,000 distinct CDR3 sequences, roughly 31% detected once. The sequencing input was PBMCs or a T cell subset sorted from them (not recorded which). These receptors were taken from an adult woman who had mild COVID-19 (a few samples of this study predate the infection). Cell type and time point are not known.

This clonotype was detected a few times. The CDR3 spells CASRPRGANEQFF. The CDR3 bases are TGTGCCAGCAGACCCCGGGGGGCCAATGAGCAGTTCTTC. This sequence joins TRBV12-3 or TRBV12-4 and TRBJ2-1; D possibly corresponds to TRBD2 (7 bases). Trimming left V 6 bases short and J 6 bases short, with 12 bases between. The CDR3 totals 13 residues.

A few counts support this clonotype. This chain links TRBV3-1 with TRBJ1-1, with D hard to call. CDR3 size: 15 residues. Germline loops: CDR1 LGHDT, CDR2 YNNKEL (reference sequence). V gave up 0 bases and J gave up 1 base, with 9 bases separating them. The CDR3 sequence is CASSQDGVGNTEAFF. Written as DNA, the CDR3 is TGTGCCAGCAGCCAAGATGGTGTGGGGAACACTGAAGCTTTCTTT.

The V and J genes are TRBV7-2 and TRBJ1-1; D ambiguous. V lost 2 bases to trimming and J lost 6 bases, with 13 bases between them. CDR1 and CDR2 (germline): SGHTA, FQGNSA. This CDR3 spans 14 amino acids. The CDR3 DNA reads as TGTGCCAGCAGCTTAAGCGGCCGATTGGCTGAAGCTTTCTTT. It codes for CASSLSGRLAEAFF.

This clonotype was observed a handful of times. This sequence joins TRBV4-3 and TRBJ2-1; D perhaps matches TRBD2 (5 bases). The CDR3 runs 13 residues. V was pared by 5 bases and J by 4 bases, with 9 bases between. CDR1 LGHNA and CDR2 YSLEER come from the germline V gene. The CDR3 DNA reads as TGCGCCAGCAGCGCAGACTATTACAATGAGCAGTTCTTC. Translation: CASSADYYNEQFF.

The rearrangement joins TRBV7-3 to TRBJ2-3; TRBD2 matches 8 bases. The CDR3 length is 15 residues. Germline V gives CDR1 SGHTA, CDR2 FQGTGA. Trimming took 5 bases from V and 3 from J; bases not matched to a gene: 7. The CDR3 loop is CASSLSGISTDTQYF. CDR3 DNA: TGTGCCAGCAGCCTTAGCGGGATCAGTACAGATACGCAGTATTTT.

CDR3 loop: CASSELQGYGYTF. Here the CDR3 DNA reads TGTGCCAGCAGTGAACTGCAGGGGTATGGCTACACCTTC. This chain joins TRBV6-1 and TRBJ1-2; a weak D match, TRBD1 (6 bases). CDR3 length: 13 amino acids. Trimming shortened V by 2 bases and J by 5 bases, and 9 bases separated the two germline ends. Germline V CDR1 and CDR2: MNHNS, SASEGT.

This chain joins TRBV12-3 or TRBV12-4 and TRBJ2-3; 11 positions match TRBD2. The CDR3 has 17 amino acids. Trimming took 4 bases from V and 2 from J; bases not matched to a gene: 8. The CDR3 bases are TGTGCCAGCAGTTCCCGACTAGCGGGACCTGTCACAGATACGCAGTATTTT. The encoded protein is CASSSRLAGPVTDTQYF.

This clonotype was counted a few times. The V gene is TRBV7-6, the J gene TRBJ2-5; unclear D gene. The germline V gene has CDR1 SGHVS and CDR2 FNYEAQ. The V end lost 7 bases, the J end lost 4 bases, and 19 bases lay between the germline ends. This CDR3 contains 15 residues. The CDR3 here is CASTLTPGSGETQYF. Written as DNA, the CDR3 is TGTGCCAGCACCCTTACCCCTGGGTCGGGAGAGACCCAGTACTTC. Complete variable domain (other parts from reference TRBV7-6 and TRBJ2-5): GAGVSQSPRYKVTKRGQDVALRCDPISGHVSLYWYRQALGQGPEFLTYFNYEAQQDKSGLPNDRFSAERPEGSISTLTIQRTEQRDSAMYRCASTLTPGSGETQYFGPGTRLLVL.

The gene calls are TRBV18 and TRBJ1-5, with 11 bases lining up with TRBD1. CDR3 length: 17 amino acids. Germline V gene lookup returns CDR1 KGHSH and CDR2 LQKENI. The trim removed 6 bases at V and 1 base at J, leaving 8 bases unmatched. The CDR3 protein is CASSRTGGGESNQPQHF. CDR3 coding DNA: TGTGCCAGCTCTCGGACAGGGGGCGGGGAGAGCAATCAGCCCCAGCATTTT.

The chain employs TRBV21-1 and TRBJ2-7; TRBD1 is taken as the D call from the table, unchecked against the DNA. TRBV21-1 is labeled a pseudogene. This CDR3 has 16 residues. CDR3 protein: CASSSLGAANSYEQYF. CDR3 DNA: TGTGCCAGCAGCTCCTTAGGGGCAGCCAACTCCTACGAGCAGTACTTC.

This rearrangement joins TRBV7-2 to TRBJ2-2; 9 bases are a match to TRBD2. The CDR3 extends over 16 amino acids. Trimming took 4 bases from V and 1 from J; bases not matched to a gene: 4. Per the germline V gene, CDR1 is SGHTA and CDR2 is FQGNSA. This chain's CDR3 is CASSYSGRVNTGELFF. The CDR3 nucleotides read TGTGCCAGCAGCTATAGCGGGAGAGTGAACACCGGGGAGCTGTTTTTT.

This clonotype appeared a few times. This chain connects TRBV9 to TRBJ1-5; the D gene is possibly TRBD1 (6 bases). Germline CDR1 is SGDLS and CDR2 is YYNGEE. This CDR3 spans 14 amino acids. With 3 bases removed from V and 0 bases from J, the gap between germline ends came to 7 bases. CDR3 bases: TGTGCCAGCAGCGAGGACAGTAGCAATCAGCCCCAGCATTTT. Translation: CASSEDSSNQPQHF.

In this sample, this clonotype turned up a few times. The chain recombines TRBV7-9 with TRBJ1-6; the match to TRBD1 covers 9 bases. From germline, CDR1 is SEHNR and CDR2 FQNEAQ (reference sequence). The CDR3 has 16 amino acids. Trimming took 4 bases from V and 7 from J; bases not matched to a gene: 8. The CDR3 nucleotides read TGTGCCAGCAGCTCCGGCCCAACAGGGGGCAATTCACCCCTCCACTTT. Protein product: CASSSGPTGGNSPLHF. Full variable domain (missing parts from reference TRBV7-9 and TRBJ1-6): DTGVSQNPRHKITKRGQNVTFRCDPISEHNRLYWYRQTLGQGPEFLTYFQNEAQLEKSRLLSDRFSAERPKGSFSTLEIQRTEQGDSAMYLCASSSGPTGGNSPLHFGNGTRLTVT.

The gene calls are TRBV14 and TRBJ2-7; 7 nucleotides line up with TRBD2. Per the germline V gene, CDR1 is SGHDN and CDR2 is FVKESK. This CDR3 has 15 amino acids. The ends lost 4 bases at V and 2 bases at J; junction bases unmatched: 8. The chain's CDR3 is CASSLWGDYTYEQYF. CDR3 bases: TGTGCCAGCAGCCTATGGGGGGACTACACCTACGAGCAGTACTTC.

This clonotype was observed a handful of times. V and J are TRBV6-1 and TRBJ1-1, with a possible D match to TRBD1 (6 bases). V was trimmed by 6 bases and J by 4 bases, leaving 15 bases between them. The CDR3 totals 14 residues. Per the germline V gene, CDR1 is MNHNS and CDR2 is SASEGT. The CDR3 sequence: CASRRTGSATEAFF. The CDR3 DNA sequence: TGTGCCAGCAGGAGAACAGGGAGTGCCACTGAAGCTTTCTTT.

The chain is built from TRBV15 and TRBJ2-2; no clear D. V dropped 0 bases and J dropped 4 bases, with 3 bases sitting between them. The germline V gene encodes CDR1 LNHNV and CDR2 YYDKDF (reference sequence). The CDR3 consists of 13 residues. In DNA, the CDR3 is TGTGCCACCAGCAGAGATCCCACCGGGGAGCTGTTTTTT. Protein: CATSRDPTGELFF.

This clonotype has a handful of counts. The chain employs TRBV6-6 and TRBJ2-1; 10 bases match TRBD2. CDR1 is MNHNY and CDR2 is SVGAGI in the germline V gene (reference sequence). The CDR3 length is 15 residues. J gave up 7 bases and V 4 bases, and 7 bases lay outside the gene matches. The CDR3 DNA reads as TGTGCCAGCAGTTTTATAGCGGGAGGAGGGAATGAGCAGTTCTTC. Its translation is CASSFIAGGGNEQFF.